This TCR beta chain was captured by sequencing in a study of vaccination and CD4 T cells after COVID-19. Study-wide background: Post-COVID samples were collected a median about 3.5 months following diagnosis, spanning 35 to 161. The stimulus for the cells was overlapping spike peptides derived from SARS-CoV-2, HCoV-NL63, HCoV-OC43 and HCoV-229E.

Comment on this clonotype: Its matching antigen is unknown.

Indicated treatment: roughly ten-day PBMC culture with coronavirus spike peptide pools or control peptides (ViraFEST assay). The Oncomine TCR Beta short-read assay sequenced DNA from cultured CD4+ T cells. Extraction of genomic DNA was performed on cultured CD4+ T cells. TCRdb re-analysed the PCR reads in MiXCR, keeping a single row per CDR3 protein. This sample has fewer than 25,000 distinct CDR3 sequences, with roughly 40% found just once. The V segment lost 2 bases and the J segment 5 bases; nucleotides outside the gene matches: 4. Germline lookup yields CDR1 SGHRS and CDR2 YFSETQ. The CDR3 has 15 amino acids.

V usage is TRBV5-1 and J usage is TRBJ2-2; 9 bases are shared with TRBD2. The receptor comes from a human donor who received a COVID-19 vaccine. Specimen: CD4+ T cells from blood, cultured in vitro, collected before SARS-CoV-2 vaccination. CDR3: CASSLAAGGTGELFF. For the CDR3, the DNA is TGCGCCAGCAGCTTAGCAGCGGGGGGAACCGGGGAGCTGTTTTTT.